This T cell receptor (beta chain) originates from a study of Graves' ophthalmopathy and Graves' hyperthyroidism. Study-wide points: The model predicted ophthalmopathy progression with more than 70% sensitivity and less than 85% specificity.

Amplification targeted the TCR beta CDR3 regions, with RNA transcripts as the source material. RT-PCR with HTBI primers came first, then second-round multiplex PCR. One entry per CDR3 protein results from TCRdb running MiXCR on the multiplex PCR reads. The sample gives 210,000 or so distinct CDR3 sequences, around 30% of which show up once; around 10% is in the top ten. Germline CDR1 is MDHEN and CDR2 is SYDVKM. This CDR3 is built from 13 residues. V dropped 10 bases and J dropped 2 bases, with 11 bases sitting between them. Ophthalmopathy in the donors was of moderate-to-severe activity, with CAS ≥3, NOSPECS ≥4 and duration under 3 months. This clonotype occurred many times. What it recognizes is unknown.

This sequence joins TRBV28 and TRBJ2-2, with D perhaps given as TRBD1 or TRBD2 (5 bases each). Sequences were obtained from peripheral blood. The sequence was obtained from a man aged 50 to 59 with Graves' ophthalmopathy. The CDR3 DNA is TGTGCCACACGGGACGCCAACACCGGGGAGCTGTTTTTT. Amino acid sequence: CATRDANTGELFF.